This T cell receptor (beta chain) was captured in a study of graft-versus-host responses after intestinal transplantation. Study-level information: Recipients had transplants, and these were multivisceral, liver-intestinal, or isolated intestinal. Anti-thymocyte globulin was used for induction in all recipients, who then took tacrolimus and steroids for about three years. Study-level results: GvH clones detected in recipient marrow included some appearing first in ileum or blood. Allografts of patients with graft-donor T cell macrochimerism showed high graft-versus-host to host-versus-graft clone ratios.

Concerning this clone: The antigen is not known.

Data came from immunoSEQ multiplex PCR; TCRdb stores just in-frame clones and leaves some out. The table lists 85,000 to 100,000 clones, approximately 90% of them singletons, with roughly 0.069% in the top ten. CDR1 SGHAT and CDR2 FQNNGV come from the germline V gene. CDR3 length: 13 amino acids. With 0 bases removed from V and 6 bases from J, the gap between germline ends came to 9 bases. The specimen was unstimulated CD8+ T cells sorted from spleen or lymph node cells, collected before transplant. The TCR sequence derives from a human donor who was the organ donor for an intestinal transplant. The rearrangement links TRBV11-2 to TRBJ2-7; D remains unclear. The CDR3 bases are TGTGCCAGCAGCTTAGAGGAGTATCGCGAGCAGTACTTC. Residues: CASSLEEYREQYF.